This T cell receptor (gamma chain) stems from a study of gamma delta lymphoproliferative disorders and STAT genes. Study context: Each gamma-chain library started from at least 50 ng of genomic DNA, using the LymphoTrack Dx TCRG Assay. For the delta chain, EuroClonality-NGS standard procedure was applied.

Sequencing used genomic DNA taken from PBMCs of patients and controls. Healthy adult blood donors, age- and sex-matched, served as controls. Germline assignment: CDR1 EGSTGY and CDR2 YDSYTSSV. The CDR3 is 18 amino acids long, termini counted. As concerns this clone: The DNA is omitted, as the CDR3 cannot be located on it reliably, and the CDR3 follows TCRdb's listing.

TCRdb called clones from the multiplex PCR reads again using CATT. The repertoire consists of about 550 gamma-chain clones, with roughly 29% occurring once and the leading ten covering approximately 57%. This TCR came from a human donor in good health. For the V gene the call is TRGV4; the J gene has no call. Specimen: blood. The CDR3 spells CATWDGFWGNSLAVEQHF.